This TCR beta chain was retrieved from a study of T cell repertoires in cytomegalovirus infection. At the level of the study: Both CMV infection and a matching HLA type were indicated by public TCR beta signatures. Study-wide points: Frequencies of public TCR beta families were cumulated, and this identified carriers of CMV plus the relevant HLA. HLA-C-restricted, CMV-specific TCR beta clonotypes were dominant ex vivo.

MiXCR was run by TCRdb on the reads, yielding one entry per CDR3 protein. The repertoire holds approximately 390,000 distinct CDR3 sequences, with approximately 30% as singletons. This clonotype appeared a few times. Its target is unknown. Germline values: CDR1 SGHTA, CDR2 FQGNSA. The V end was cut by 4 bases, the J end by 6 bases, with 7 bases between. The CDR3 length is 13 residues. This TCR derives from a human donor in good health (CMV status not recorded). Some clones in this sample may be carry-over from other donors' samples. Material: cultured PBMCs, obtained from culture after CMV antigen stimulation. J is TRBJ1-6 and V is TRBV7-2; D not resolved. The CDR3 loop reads CASSYQTNSPLHF. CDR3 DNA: TGTGCCAGCAGCTACCAGACTAATTCACCCCTCCACTTT.